The 23 T cell receptor beta chains reported below all come from one sample, sequenced in a study of cytomegalovirus exposure and HLA in healthy donors. Amplification used 60 Vbeta primers and 13 Jbeta primers. Sequencing used immunoSEQ multiplex PCR; TCRdb keeps in-frame clones, though not all of them. Altogether over 150,000 clones are present, around 80% being singletons, with the ten largest covering around 4.1%. Material: PBMCs. These receptors were obtained from a woman in her forties in good health and CMV-seronegative.

V gene TRBV4-2 combines with J gene TRBJ2-3; no definite D call. The germline CDR1 and CDR2 sequences are LGHNA and YNFKEQ. The V end lost 4 bases, the J end lost 4 bases, and 9 bases lay between the germline ends. This CDR3 has 13 amino acids. The CDR3 spells CASSPLPPDTQYF. CDR3 bases: TGTGCCAGCAGCCCCCTCCCCCCAGATACGCAGTATTTT.

The chain carries TRBV29-1 and TRBJ1-1; 7 positions match TRBD1. The CDR3 is 14 residues long. The ends lost 7 bases at V and 1 base at J; junction bases unmatched: 9. Germline loops: CDR1 SQVTM, CDR2 ANQGSEA. Here the CDR3 DNA reads TGCAGCGCAGACGGCAGGGGGAAGAACACTGAAGCTTTCTTT. This translates into CSADGRGKNTEAFF.

The sample holds one count of this clone. The chain joins TRBV6-4 to TRBJ2-7; 7 positions agree with TRBD1. CDR3 size: 13 residues. The germline V gene encodes CDR1 MRHNA and CDR2 SNTAGT. V trimming: 7 bases; J trimming: 2 bases; junction bases outside the gene matches: 5. In nucleotides, the CDR3 is TGTGCCAGCAAAAGAGGGACAGCCTACGAGCAGTACTTC. It specifies CASKRGTAYEQYF.

The gene calls are TRBV2 and TRBJ1-5; TRBD1 matches at 12 bases. This CDR3 region has 18 residues. Germline V CDR1 and CDR2: SNHLY, FYNNEI. The V and J ends lost 7 bases and 3 bases, in that order; junction bases with no gene match: 13. DNA of the CDR3: TGTGCCAGCAACGCCGGGACAGGGGGCGCGGGTGACAATCAGCCCCAGCATTTT. Its protein product is CASNAGTGGAGDNQPQHF.

The rearrangement joins TRBV4-2 to TRBJ1-2; a possible D gene is TRBD1 (6 bases). CDR3 length: 15 amino acids. Between the trimmed V and J ends, which lost 1 base and 4 bases, there was a span of 13 bases. Germline CDR1 reads LGHNA; CDR2 reads YNFKEQ. The CDR3 DNA sequence: TGTGCCAGCAGCCAAGTTGGAAGGGACACCTATGGCTACACCTTC. As protein: CASSQVGRDTYGYTF.

Details on this clone: Other DNA sequences in this sample translate to the same CDR3. The chain joins TRBV5-1 to TRBJ2-7, with TRBD1 identical over 8 bases. CDR3 length: 14 residues. In germline, CDR1 is SGHRS, CDR2 YFSETQ. The V gene end was trimmed by 3 bases and the J gene end by 0 bases; junction bases not matched to a gene: 2. The CDR3 reads CASSSGTGSYEQYF. Here the CDR3 DNA reads TGCGCCAGCAGCTCCGGGACAGGCTCCTACGAGCAGTACTTC.

The chain couples TRBV7-8 to TRBJ1-5; 8 bases align to TRBD1. Trimming took 5 bases from V and 2 from J; bases not matched to a gene: 11. The germline V gene encodes CDR1 SGHVS and CDR2 FQNEAQ. The CDR3 is 17 residues long. The CDR3 loop is CASSPIRPGQGNQPQHF. As DNA, the CDR3 is TGTGCCAGCAGCCCCATCCGTCCGGGACAGGGCAATCAGCCCCAGCATTTT.

V is TRBV6-5 and J is TRBJ2-5; D unresolved. CDR3 size: 12 residues. Trimming removed 5 bases at V and 11 bases at J, with 15 bases between. Looked up from germline, CDR1 is MNHEY and CDR2 is SVGAGI. The CDR3 coding sequence is TGTGCCAGCAGTCCCTCGTACCTGGAGCAGTACTTC. Translation: CASSPSYLEQYF.

The chain combines TRBV27 with TRBJ1-1, with 7 bases identical to TRBD1. CDR3 length: 15 amino acids. J lost 5 bases, V lost 6 bases, and 12 bases had no gene match. CDR1 and CDR2 (germline): MNHEY, SMNVEV (reference sequence). The CDR3 region has the DNA TGTGCCAGCAGGACAGGACAGGACAGAGGTACTGAAGCTTTCTTT. Translated: CASRTGQDRGTEAFF.

The chain combines TRBV5-1 with TRBJ1-1; tentatively, D is TRBD1 (5 bases). V shed 3 bases and J shed 5 bases, with 8 bases lying between them. The germline gives CDR1 SGHRS, CDR2 YFSETQ. This CDR3 comprises 12 residues. The CDR3 bases are TGCGCCAGCAGCTGGGGGGGTACTGAAGCTTTCTTT. Translating gives CASSWGGTEAFF.

The chain combines TRBV19 with TRBJ1-4, with D possibly TRBD1 on 5 matching bases. The V gene's germline CDR1 is LNHDA and CDR2 SQIVND (reference sequence). The CDR3 extends over 14 amino acids. V gave up 4 bases and J gave up 4 bases, with 10 bases separating them. The CDR3 region has the DNA TGTGCCAGTAGTAACCCAGGGAATAATGAAAAACTGTTTTTT. Translated, it gives CASSNPGNNEKLFF.

The V gene is TRBV10-1, the J gene TRBJ1-2; D may be TRBD1 (6 bases). V lost 2 bases and J 8 bases, leaving 12 bases between the germline ends. The CDR3 is made up of 13 amino acids. CDR1 and CDR2 from the germline V gene are WNHNN and SYGVQD (reference sequence). The CDR3: CASSETGTGGYTF. CDR3 DNA: TGCGCCAGCAGTGAGACAGGGACCGGCGGCTACACCTTC.

This sequence joins TRBV6-5 and TRBJ1-1, with 7 nucleotides matching TRBD1. There are 11 residues in the CDR3. The J segment lost 8 bases and the V segment lost 7 bases, leaving 4 bases of the junction unmatched. CDR1 is MNHEY, CDR2 SVGAGI, per germline. Written as DNA, the CDR3 is TGTGCCAGCACCCGACAGGGAGAAGCTTTCTTT. Translated, it gives CASTRQGEAFF.

The rearrangement links TRBV4-2 to TRBJ2-3; 16 bases agree with TRBD2. The length of the CDR3 is 19 residues. Looked up from germline, CDR1 is LGHNA and CDR2 is YNFKEQ. Trimming removed 1 base from V and 0 bases from J; junction bases left unmatched: 4. The CDR3 bases are TGTGCCAGCAGCCAAGGGGGGACTAGCGGGGGGGATAGCACAGATACGCAGTATTTT. It is translated as CASSQGGTSGGDSTDTQYF.

This clone was picked up one time. The J gene is TRBJ2-5, the V gene TRBV11-3; 9 nucleotides align to TRBD1. The CDR3 contains 16 residues. The germline V gene has CDR1 SGHNT and CDR2 YENEEA. With V trimmed by 6 bases and J by 5 bases, 13 bases remained unmatched. In DNA form, the CDR3 reads TGTGCCAGCAGTAAAGAACAGGGGGCCAGGTGGGAGACCCAGTACTTC. This gives the protein CASSKEQGARWETQYF.

The chain links TRBV5-1 to TRBJ1-5, with D possibly being TRBD1 (5 bases). CDR3 length: 14 residues. Germline-derived CDR1 and CDR2 are SGHRS and YFSETQ. V lost 4 bases to trimming and J lost 5 bases, with 13 bases between them. In nucleotides, the CDR3 is TGCGCCAGCAGCGCGTCAGGGAGGGATCAGCCCCAGCATTTT. Amino acid sequence: CASSASGRDQPQHF.

This chain connects TRBV5-1 to TRBJ2-3; D unclear. The CDR3 runs 12 residues. The germline V gene has CDR1 SGHRS and CDR2 YFSETQ. Trimming shortened V by 2 bases and J by 4 bases, and 5 bases separated the two germline ends. The CDR3 spells CASSFIADTQYF. The CDR3 DNA follows: TGCGCCAGCAGCTTTATCGCAGATACGCAGTATTTT.

The V and J genes are TRBV5-1 and TRBJ1-1; D might be TRBD1 (5 bases). V was shortened by 3 bases and J by 3 bases, with 12 bases between the two germline ends. This CDR3 has 14 residues. Germline CDR1 is SGHRS and CDR2 is YFSETQ. Written as DNA, the CDR3 is TGCGCCAGCAGCTACAGGAATATGGACACTGAAGCTTTCTTT. Protein product: CASSYRNMDTEAFF. Full variable domain (remainder filled in from reference TRBV5-1 and TRBJ1-1): KAGVTQTPRYLIKTRGQQVTLSCSPISGHRSVSWYQQTPGQGLQFLFEYFSETQRNKGNFPGRFSGRQFSNSRSEMNVSTLELGDSALYLCASSYRNMDTEAFFGQGTRLTVV.

For the CDR3, the DNA is TGTGCCAGCAGTCTTATGGCGGGGGCCCCCGAGGGTGAGACCCAGTACTTC. It encodes CASSLMAGAPEGETQYF. V is TRBV2 and J is TRBJ2-5, with D tentatively TRBD2 (7 bases). The V end lost 5 bases, the J end lost 5 bases, and 24 bases lay between the germline ends. Germline V CDR1 and CDR2: SNHLY, FYNNEI. The CDR3 length is 17 residues.

The rearrangement uses TRBV5-8 and TRBJ1-5, with 7 nucleotides matching TRBD1. The germline gives CDR1 SGHTS, CDR2 YDEGEE. CDR3 length equals 15 residues. The V and J ends lost 0 bases and 5 bases, in that order; junction bases with no gene match: 5. Here the CDR3 reads CASSLGQGLHQPQHF. The CDR3 bases are TGTGCCAGCAGCTTGGGACAGGGCCTGCATCAGCCCCAGCATTTT.

The V and J genes are TRBV19 and TRBJ2-7; TRBD2 is a possible D gene (6 bases). This CDR3 has 15 residues. V shed 3 bases and J shed 3 bases, with 15 bases lying between them. In germline, CDR1 is LNHDA, CDR2 SQIVND (reference sequence). This CDR3 reads CASSIDLRGNYEQYF. The DNA for the CDR3 is TGTGCCAGTAGTATTGACCTCCGGGGGAACTACGAGCAGTACTTC.

This clone was counted a single time. The rearrangement joins TRBV18 to TRBJ2-1, with 8 bases lining up with TRBD2. Trimming cost V 5 bases and J 0 bases; bases outside gene matches: 9. The CDR3 has 17 amino acids. Germline V gene sequence: CDR1 KGHSH, CDR2 LQKENI. For the CDR3, the DNA is TGTGCCAGCTCAATAAGGAACGCGGGGGGCTCCTACAATGAGCAGTTCTTC. It specifies CASSIRNAGGSYNEQFF. Together with reference TRBV18 and TRBJ2-1, the CDR3 gives the full variable domain: NAGVMQNPRHLVRRRGQEARLRCSPMKGHSHVYWYRQLPEEGLKFMVYLQKENIIDESGMPKERFSAEFPKEGPSILRIQQVVRGDSAAYFCASSIRNAGGSYNEQFFGPGTRLTVL.

V and J are TRBV11-2 and TRBJ2-7, with 7 bases aligning to TRBD2. Germline values: CDR1 SGHAT, CDR2 FQNNGV. This CDR3 is built from 16 residues. After removal of 1 base from V and 0 bases from J, the junction contained 6 bases not matched to a gene. The CDR3 is CASSLGRAGASYEQYF. The CDR3 nucleotides read TGTGCCAGCAGCTTAGGGCGGGCGGGAGCCTCCTACGAGCAGTACTTC. Using reference TRBV11-2 and TRBJ2-7 for the parts outside the CDR3, the full variable domain is EAGVAQSPRYKIIEKRQSVAFWCNPISGHATLYWYQQILGQGPKLLIQFQNNGVVDDSQLPKDRFSAERLKGVDSTLKIQPAKLEDSAVYLCASSLGRAGASYEQYFGPGTRLTVT.